The entry below describes one T cell receptor (beta chain). The germline gives CDR1 MDHEN, CDR2 SYDVKM. The CDR3 is made up of 15 amino acids. V lost 3 bases and J lost 4; bases outside the gene matches: 6. The sample is drawn from a study of blood T cell repertoires in COVID-19. Authors' data handling: How many nucleated cells were present was estimated from reference gene primer amplification. The protocol was immunoSEQ multiplex PCR, while the TCRdb copy is restricted to in-frame clones and leaves out a portion. V and J calls and clone size are as listed in that table; D and trimming were resolved from the DNA. Here the sample spans more than 130,000 clones, about 84% being singletons.

The chain recombines TRBV28 with TRBJ2-7, with TRBD1 matching 10 bases. What was sequenced was peripheral blood. This clonotype originated in a human donor in a cohort sampled during active COVID-19. Written as DNA, the CDR3 is TGTGCCAGCAGTTTCCTCGGACAGGGGGAGTACGAGCAGTACTTC. It specifies CASSFLGQGEYEQYF. Full variable domain (missing parts from reference TRBV28 and TRBJ2-7): DVKVTQSSRYLVKRTGEKVFLECVQDMDHENMFWYRQDPGLGLRLIYFSYDVKMKEKGDIPEGYSVSREKKERFSLILESASTNQTSMYLCASSFLGQGEYEQYFGPGTRLTVT.